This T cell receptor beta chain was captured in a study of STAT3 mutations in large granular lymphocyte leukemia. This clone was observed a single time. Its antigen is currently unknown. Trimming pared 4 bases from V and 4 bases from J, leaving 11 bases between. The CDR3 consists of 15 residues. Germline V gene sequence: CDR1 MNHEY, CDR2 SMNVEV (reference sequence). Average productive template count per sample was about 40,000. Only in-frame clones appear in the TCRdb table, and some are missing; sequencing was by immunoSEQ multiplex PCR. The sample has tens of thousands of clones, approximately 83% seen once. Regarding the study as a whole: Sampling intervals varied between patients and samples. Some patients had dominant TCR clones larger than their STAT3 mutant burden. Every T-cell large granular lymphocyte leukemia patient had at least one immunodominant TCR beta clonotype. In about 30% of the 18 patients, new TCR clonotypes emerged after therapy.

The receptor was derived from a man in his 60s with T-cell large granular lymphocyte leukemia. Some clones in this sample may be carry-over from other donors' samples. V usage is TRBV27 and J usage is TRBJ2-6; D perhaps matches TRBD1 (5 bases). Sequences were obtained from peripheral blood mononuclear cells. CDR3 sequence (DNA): TGTGCCAGCAGTTCCCCAGGGTCCGGGGCCAACGTCCTGACTTTC. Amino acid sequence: CASSSPGSGANVLTF. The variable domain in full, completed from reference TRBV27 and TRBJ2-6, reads EAQVTQNPRYLITVTGKKLTVTCSQNMNHEYMSWYRQDPGLGLRQIYYSMNVEVTDKGDVPEGYKVSRKEKRNFPLILESPSPNQTSLYFCASSSPGSGANVLTFGAGSRLTVL.